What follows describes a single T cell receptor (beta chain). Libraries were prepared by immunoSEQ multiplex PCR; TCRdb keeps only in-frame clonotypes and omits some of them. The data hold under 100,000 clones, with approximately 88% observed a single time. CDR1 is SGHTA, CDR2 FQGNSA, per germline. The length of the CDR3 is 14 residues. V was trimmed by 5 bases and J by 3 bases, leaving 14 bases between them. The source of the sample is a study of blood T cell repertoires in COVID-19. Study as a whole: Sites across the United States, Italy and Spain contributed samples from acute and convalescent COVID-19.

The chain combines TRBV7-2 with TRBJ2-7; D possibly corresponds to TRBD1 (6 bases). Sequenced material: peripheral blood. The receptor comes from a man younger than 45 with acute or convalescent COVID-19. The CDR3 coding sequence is TGTGCCAGCAGCCCCCCCGGACAGCGCTACGAGCAGTACTTC. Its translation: CASSPPGQRYEQYF.